This T cell receptor (beta chain) comes out of a study of technical replicates of blood from several donors. Germline CDR1 reads MNHEY; CDR2 reads SMNVEV (reference sequence). The CDR3 sequence is 14 residues long. Between the trimmed V and J ends, which lost 3 bases and 8 bases, there was a span of 13 bases. Here immunoSEQ multiplex PCR was the method, and the copy in TCRdb shows in-frame clones only, minus some. The sample comprises tens of thousands of clones, approximately 95% of which are singletons, and 0.25% rests with the top ten. The chain joins TRBV27 to TRBJ1-4; no reliable D call. This receptor was taken from a human donor in good health. Sequenced material: T cells isolated from PBMCs. This CDR3 reads CASSFKPVVEKLFF. The CDR3 DNA reads as TGTGCCAGCAGTTTCAAGCCCGTGGTAGAAAAACTGTTTTTT.